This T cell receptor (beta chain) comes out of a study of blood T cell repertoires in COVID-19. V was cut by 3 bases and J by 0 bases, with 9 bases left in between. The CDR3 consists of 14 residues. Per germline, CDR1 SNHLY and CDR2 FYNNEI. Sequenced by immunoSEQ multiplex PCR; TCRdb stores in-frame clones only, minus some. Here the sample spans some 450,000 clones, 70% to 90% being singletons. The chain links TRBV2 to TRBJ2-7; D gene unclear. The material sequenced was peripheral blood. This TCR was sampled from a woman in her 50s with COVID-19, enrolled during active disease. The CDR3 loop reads CASSDSRSSYEQYF. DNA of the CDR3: TGTGCCAGCAGTGACTCAAGGAGCTCCTACGAGCAGTACTTC.